This is a list of T cell receptor beta chains from one sample in a study of chemoradiotherapy in HPV16-positive cancers. Profiling relied on immunoSEQ multiplex PCR, and the TCRdb table lists in-frame clones only, not all of them. The sample lists fewer than 30,000 clones; about 90% were seen once. The sample here was blood, taken from a patient who underwent chemoradiotherapy. The receptors were gathered from a human donor with HPV-associated anogenital cancer. Both conserved end residues are part of each CDR3. The D gene is left open where the match is weak. Clone size, where shown, is once, few, many, or a class for clones that have expanded.

-,TRBJ2-6,-,TRBV18,CASFSGANVLTF,TGTGCCAGCTTCTCTGGGGCCAACGTCCTGACTTTC
-,TRBJ2-5,-,TRBV29-1,CSVVPGRRETQYF,TGCAGCGTGGTGCCGGGACGACGGGAGACCCAGTACTTC
-,TRBJ2-5,-,TRBV6-6,CASSYSRGETQYF,TGTGCCAGCAGTTACTCCCGGGGGGAGACCCAGTACTTC
-,TRBJ1-2,-,TRBV6-1,CASRQSDSVYGYTF,TGTGCCAGCAGACAGTCAGATTCGGTATATGGCTACACCTTC
-,TRBJ1-2,TRBD1,TRBV5-8,CASSLGWTGNIGYTF,TGTGCCAGCAGCTTGGGATGGACAGGGAACATTGGCTACACCTTC
-,TRBJ1-2,TRBD1,TRBV6-5,CASSFTGTGADGYTF,TGTGCCAGCAGTTTCACCGGGACAGGGGCTGATGGCTACACCTTC
-,TRBJ1-2,TRBD1,TRBV15,CATSRRGGQGNYGYTF,TGTGCCACCAGCAGAAGGGGGGGACAGGGGAACTATGGCTACACCTTC
few,TRBJ1-1,-,TRBV7-2,CASSLWYGNTEAFF,TGTGCCAGCAGCTTATGGTATGGGAACACTGAAGCTTTCTTT
-,TRBJ1-3,-,TRBV7-2,CASSLLLRNTIYF,TGTGCCAGCAGCTTGCTCCTGCGAAACACCATATATTTT
-,TRBJ1-1,-,TRBV18,CASSPSTQENTEAFF,TGTGCCAGCTCACCGAGTACGCAGGAGAACACTGAAGCTTTCTTT
-,TRBJ2-1,TRBD2,TRBV6-1,CASSEAGGGSYNEQFF,TGTGCCAGCAGTGAAGCCGGCGGGGGGTCCTACAATGAGCAGTTCTTC
-,TRBJ2-7,TRBD2,TRBV10-3,CAIKDWGSGGGEQYF,TGTGCCATCAAAGATTGGGGTAGCGGGGGTGGCGAGCAGTACTTC
-,TRBJ1-1,-,TRBV6-5,CASSQHQEPNTEAFF,TGTGCCAGCAGCCAACACCAAGAGCCGAACACTGAAGCTTTCTTT
-,TRBJ1-1,-,TRBV19,CASTLGGAEAFF,TGTGCCAGTACGCTTGGGGGGGCTGAAGCTTTCTTT
-,TRBJ2-6,TRBD1,TRBV7-9,CASSRPGQGLSGANVLTF,TGTGCCAGCAGCCGACCGGGACAGGGACTCTCTGGGGCCAACGTCCTGACTTTC
-,TRBJ1-6,TRBD1,TRBV18,CASGDSYNSPLHF,TGTGCCAGTGGGGACAGTTATAATTCACCCCTCCACTTT
-,TRBJ2-1,-,TRBV27,CASSTQGPNSNEQFF,TGTGCCAGCAGTACCCAGGGTCCCAACAGTAATGAGCAGTTCTTC
-,TRBJ2-7,TRBD2,TRBV7-6,CASSSLAGGSSYEQYF,TGTGCCAGCAGCTCATTAGCGGGGGGGAGCTCCTACGAGCAGTACTTC
-,TRBJ2-3,TRBD2,TRBV28,CASRIAGGPDTQYF,TGTGCCAGCAGGATAGCGGGAGGTCCAGATACGCAGTATTTT
-,TRBJ2-2,TRBD1,TRBV18,CASSPQGAAAGELFF,TGTGCCAGCTCACCACAGGGGGCTGCGGCCGGGGAGCTGTTTTTT
-,TRBJ2-1,TRBD2,TRBV5-1,CASSQIIAGRSNEQFF,TGCGCCAGCAGCCAGATCATAGCGGGTCGTTCAAATGAGCAGTTCTTC
-,TRBJ2-5,-,TRBV25-1,CASSEYGETQYF,TGTGCCAGCAGTGAATATGGAGAGACCCAGTACTTC
-,TRBJ2-7,-,TRBV12-5,CASGLDLYEQYF,TGTGCTAGTGGTCTTGACCTCTACGAGCAGTACTTC
-,TRBJ2-5,-,TRBV5-1,CASSLGGQGQETQYF,TGCGCCAGCAGCTTGGGAGGGCAGGGACAAGAGACCCAGTACTTC
-,TRBJ2-2,TRBD1,TRBV2,CASRYRDRVTGELFF,TGTGCCAGCAGGTACCGGGACAGGGTGACCGGGGAGCTGTTTTTT
-,TRBJ2-3,-,TRBV5-6,CASSLGGDLTDTQYF,TGTGCCAGCAGCTTGGGCGGGGACCTCACAGATACGCAGTATTTT
-,TRBJ1-1,-,TRBV27,CASSLTISNTEAFF,TGTGCCAGCAGTTTAACCATTTCTAACACTGAAGCTTTCTTT
-,TRBJ2-7,-,TRBV7-9,CASSLAGREQYF,TGTGCCAGCAGCTTAGCAGGGAGGGAGCAGTACTTC
-,TRBJ2-3,TRBD1,TRBV5-1,CASSQGTGQSDTQYF,TGCGCCAGCAGCCAAGGGACAGGACAATCAGATACGCAGTATTTT
-,TRBJ1-2,TRBD1,TRBV7-9,CASSQGGGDSPRYGYTF,TGTGCCAGCAGCCAGGGGGGTGGCGACAGCCCTAGGTATGGCTACACCTTC
-,TRBJ1-1,-,TRBV30,CAWTWFGGSEAFF,TGTGCCTGGACATGGTTTGGTGGCTCTGAAGCTTTCTTT
-,TRBJ2-7,-,TRBV27,CASSLSGGTIYEQYF,TGTGCCAGCAGTTTATCGGGGGGGACAATCTACGAGCAGTACTTC
-,TRBJ1-2,-,TRBV5-1,CASSPAEDYGYTF,TGCGCCAGCAGCCCCGCCGAGGACTATGGCTACACCTTC
once,TRBJ2-3,-,TRBV5-1,CASTNAGASTDTQYF,TGCGCCAGCACTAATGCCGGGGCAAGCACAGATACGCAGTATTTT
-,TRBJ2-1,-,TRBV5-1,CASSLGRNEQFF,TGCGCCAGCAGCTTAGGAAGGAATGAGCAGTTCTTC
-,TRBJ2-7,TRBD2,TRBV5-1,CASESAGGEQYF,TGCGCCAGCGAGAGCGCGGGGGGCGAGCAGTACTTC
-,TRBJ1-3,-,TRBV11-2,CASSLAAGVFGDTIYF,TGTGCCAGCAGCTTAGCCGCGGGAGTTTTTGGCGACACCATATATTTT
-,TRBJ1-1,-,TRBV27,CASSFYRENTEAFF,TGTGCCAGCAGTTTCTACAGGGAGAACACTGAAGCTTTCTTT
-,TRBJ1-5,-,TRBV27,CASSLSKDSNQPQHF,TGTGCCAGCAGTTTATCGAAGGATAGCAATCAGCCCCAGCATTTT
-,TRBJ2-6,-,TRBV4-1,CASSQDSQGRGDNVLTF,TGCGCCAGCAGCCAAGATTCTCAGGGGAGGGGGGACAACGTCCTGACTTTC
-,TRBJ2-7,-,TRBV6-5,CASSYSPATYEQYF,TGTGCCAGCAGTTACTCGCCGGCCACCTACGAGCAGTACTTC
-,TRBJ2-7,TRBD1,TRBV7-3,CASSPDRGLGEQYF,TGTGCCAGCAGCCCGGACAGGGGCCTCGGCGAGCAGTACTTC
-,TRBJ1-1,-,TRBV7-8,CASSLTALNTEAFF,TGTGCCAGCAGCCTTACGGCCCTGAACACTGAAGCTTTCTTT
-,TRBJ1-2,-,TRBV11-2,CASSLGGSDGYTF,TGTGCCAGCAGCTTAGGAGGGAGTGATGGCTACACCTTC
once,TRBJ2-7,-,TRBV19,CASSSMTSSYEQYF,TGTGCCAGTAGTTCGATGACAAGCTCCTACGAGCAGTACTTC